Listed below are T cell receptor beta chains from one sample, sequenced in a study of CD8 T cells in acute hepatitis C reinfection. Using immunoSEQ multiplex PCR, the repertoire was profiled, and TCRdb retains in-frame clones only, with some absent. Of about 38,000 clones listed, approximately 83% are singletons. The sequenced sample consisted of naive CD8+ T cells from PBMCs. The receptors were gathered from a young woman who spontaneously cleared hepatitis C infection. The CDR3 runs from the conserved cysteine through the conserved F or W. A D gene is named only where the DNA matches it firmly. Clone size is given for some rows only: seen once, a few or many times, or a class if the clone is expanded.

V gene	clone size	D gene	J gene	CDR3 protein	CDR3 DNA
TRBV6-5	-	-	TRBJ2-7	CASSYHPSSYEQYF	TGTGCCAGCAGTTACCATCCCAGCTCCTACGAGCAGTACTTC
TRBV5-6	-	-	TRBJ2-1	CASSLAGSGSSYNEQFF	TGTGCCAGCAGCTTGGCGGGTAGCGGCAGCTCCTACAATGAGCAGTTCTTC
TRBV11-2	-	-	TRBJ2-7	CASSFYRGRGYEQYF	TGTGCCAGCAGCTTCTACAGGGGGAGGGGGTACGAGCAGTACTTC
TRBV4-1	-	TRBD1	TRBJ2-1	CASSTRQGLVDEQFF	TGCGCCAGCAGCACGCGACAGGGTTTAGTCGATGAGCAGTTCTTC
TRBV4-1	few	-	TRBJ1-5	CASSQVEGGHQPQHF	TGCGCCAGCAGCCAAGTGGAGGGGGGTCATCAGCCCCAGCATTTT
TRBV11-2	-	TRBD1	TRBJ1-2	CASSHRGGWDYGYTF	TGTGCCAGCAGCCACCGAGGGGGCTGGGACTATGGCTACACCTTC
TRBV10-3	once	TRBD1	TRBJ2-7	CAITGDGPYEQYF	TGTGCCATAACAGGGGACGGACCCTACGAGCAGTACTTC
TRBV25-1	-	-	TRBJ2-1	CASSELFVSIYNEQFF	TGTGCCAGCAGTGAGCTGTTTGTCTCAATCTACAATGAGCAGTTCTTC
TRBV19	-	TRBD2	TRBJ2-1	CASRGLAELNEQFF	TGTGCCAGTAGGGGGCTAGCGGAGCTCAATGAGCAGTTCTTC
TRBV6-5	-	-	TRBJ2-2	CASSYPAGTGELFF	TGTGCCAGCAGTTACCCCGCGGGCACCGGGGAGCTGTTTTTT
TRBV4-2	-	-	TRBJ2-1	CASSRAEPNEQFF	TGTGCCAGCAGCCGGGCCGAACCCAATGAGCAGTTCTTC
TRBV19	few	-	TRBJ1-2	CASSPEAWSYTF	TGTGCCAGTAGTCCAGAGGCCTGGAGCTACACCTTC
TRBV13	-	-	TRBJ1-1	CASSFRGQGGTEAFF	TGTGCCAGCAGCTTTCGGGGGCAGGGAGGGACTGAAGCTTTCTTT
TRBV2	-	-	TRBJ2-2	CASRTGNTGELFF	TGTGCCAGCAGAACAGGGAACACCGGGGAGCTGTTTTTT
TRBV27	once	-	TRBJ2-1	CASAGFHNEQFF	TGTGCCAGCGCGGGGTTCCACAATGAGCAGTTCTTC
TRBV14	-	-	TRBJ1-1	CASSQDRASFAFF	TGTGCCAGCAGCCAAGATCGCGCCTCTTTTGCTTTCTTT
TRBV27	-	-	TRBJ1-1	CASSPVGENTEAFF	TGTGCCAGCAGTCCCGTAGGAGAAAACACTGAAGCTTTCTTT
TRBV29-1	few	-	TRBJ1-2	CSVEHYGYTF	TGCAGCGTGGAGCACTATGGCTACACCTTC
TRBV5-4	-	-	TRBJ2-3	CASSLEVLRGQPTDTQYF	TGTGCCAGCAGCTTGGAGGTCCTCCGTGGTCAGCCGACAGATACGCAGTATTTT
TRBV6-5	-	-	TRBJ2-1	CASSYMASREQFF	TGTGCCAGCAGTTACATGGCTTCAAGGGAGCAGTTCTTC
TRBV7-9	-	-	TRBJ2-3	CASSVPGLRTDTQYF	TGTGCCAGCAGCGTACCGGGACTGCGCACAGATACGCAGTATTTT
TRBV7-9	-	-	TRBJ2-3	CASSPPLRTDTQYF	TGTGCCAGCAGCCCCCCCCTAAGAACAGATACGCAGTATTTT
TRBV2	-	-	TRBJ1-1	CATRSNTEAFF	TGTGCCACCCGCTCCAACACTGAAGCTTTCTTT
TRBV2	-	-	TRBJ2-7	CASSGGYEQYF	TGTGCCAGCAGTGGCGGGTACGAGCAGTACTTC
TRBV29-1	-	-	TRBJ1-2	CSVEQGSNYGYTF	TGCAGCGTTGAACAGGGATCTAACTATGGCTACACCTTC
TRBV29-1	-	TRBD2	TRBJ2-2	CSVESGRGRYTGELFF	TGCAGCGTTGAAAGCGGGAGGGGGCGTTACACCGGGGAGCTGTTTTTT
TRBV7-9	-	-	TRBJ1-1	CAARRAGNTEAFF	TGTGCCGCCCGTCGGGCAGGGAACACTGAAGCTTTCTTT
TRBV7-9	-	-	TRBJ2-5	CASSLDSSTQETQYF	TGTGCCAGCAGCTTAGATAGTTCCACCCAAGAGACCCAGTACTTC
TRBV15	-	-	TRBJ2-7	CATSRVREYFYEQYF	TGTGCCACCAGCAGAGTCAGGGAATACTTCTACGAGCAGTACTTC
TRBV6-1	-	TRBD1	TRBJ1-2	CASSEQVGQYGYTF	TGTGCCAGCAGTGAACAGGTGGGACAGTATGGCTACACCTTC
TRBV7-8	few	TRBD1	TRBJ1-5	CASSGTGKNQPQHF	TGTGCCAGCAGCGGGACAGGGAAAAATCAGCCCCAGCATTTT
TRBV27	-	TRBD2	TRBJ2-1	CASSSGTNFGQFF	TGTGCCAGCAGTTCAGGGACTAACTTCGGGCAGTTCTTC
TRBV9	-	-	TRBJ2-1	CASSAEGWHEQFF	TGTGCCAGCAGCGCCGAGGGGTGGCATGAGCAGTTCTTC
TRBV5-5	-	-	TRBJ2-3	CASSLIGSTDTQYF	TGTGCCAGCAGCTTGATAGGAAGCACAGATACGCAGTATTTT
TRBV19	-	TRBD1	TRBJ1-1	CASSMVSTGLTEAFF	TGTGCCAGTAGTATGGTTTCGACAGGGTTAACTGAAGCTTTCTTT
TRBV7-9	once	-	TRBJ2-5	CASSLDRDIEETQYF	TGTGCCAGCAGCTTGGACCGGGACATTGAAGAGACCCAGTACTTC
TRBV7-6	-	TRBD2	TRBJ2-7	CASNPGTSGSMLHSEQYF	TGTGCCAGCAATCCCGGGACTAGCGGGAGTATGTTACATTCCGAGCAGTACTTC
TRBV5-6	once	-	TRBJ1-2	CASSWGTTEWVSGYTF	TGTGCCAGCAGCTGGGGGACCACCGAATGGGTTAGCGGCTACACCTTC
TRBV13	-	-	TRBJ1-1	CASSSTEVEAFF	TGTGCCAGCAGCTCCACAGAGGTTGAAGCTTTCTTT
TRBV7-9	-	-	TRBJ2-7	CASSTRGRGSYEQYF	TGTGCCAGCAGCACCAGGGGAAGGGGATCCTACGAGCAGTACTTC
TRBV11-1	-	TRBD2	TRBJ2-7	CASSWSSGSYEQYF	TGTGCCAGCAGCTGGTCTAGCGGGAGTTACGAGCAGTACTTC
TRBV14	-	TRBD2	TRBJ2-1	CASSQKYNGLADPNEQFF	TGTGCCAGCAGCCAAAAATATAATGGACTAGCGGACCCCAATGAGCAGTTCTTC
TRBV13	-	-	TRBJ2-7	CASSLRDLVNEQYF	TGTGCCAGCAGCCTTCGGGATCTAGTGAACGAGCAGTACTTC
TRBV18	-	-	TRBJ1-1	CASSPSDGTEAFF	TGTGCCAGCTCACCATCAGACGGGACTGAAGCTTTCTTT
TRBV9	once	-	TRBJ2-2	CASGSNTGELFF	TGTGCCAGCGGGAGTAACACCGGGGAGCTGTTTTTT
TRBV19	-	-	TRBJ2-7	CASSIQLQGTYEQYF	TGTGCCAGTAGTATTCAGTTGCAGGGAACCTACGAGCAGTACTTC
TRBV7-8	once	TRBD2	TRBJ2-7	CASSLEASGSYEQYF	TGTGCCAGCAGCTTAGAGGCTAGCGGGAGTTACGAGCAGTACTTC
TRBV27	-	-	TRBJ2-7	CASSLPTGDPPYEQYF	TGTGCCAGCAGTTTACCGACGGGGGATCCCCCCTACGAGCAGTACTTC